This T cell receptor beta chain was retrieved from a study of shared clonotypes between healthy human individuals. The repertoire was sequenced with immunoSEQ multiplex PCR; TCRdb's copy has only in-frame clones and lacks some. The repertoire holds about 2.2 million clones, just over 90% seen once, with about 1.6% in the top ten. The CDR3 spans 14 residues. The V and J ends lost 4 bases and 6 bases, in that order; junction bases with no gene match: 3. Germline loops: CDR1 MNHEY, CDR2 SMNVEV (reference sequence). Naive CD8 cells lacked CD45RO, underwent positive selection for CCR7 and left out terminally differentiated effector memory CD45RA+ cells.

The chain is built from TRBV27 and TRBJ1-5, with TRBD1 identical over 10 bases. The receptor's source is a man younger than 35 in good health. Some clones in this sample may be carry-over from other donors' samples. The sequenced sample consisted of naive CD8+ T cells from PBMCs. The CDR3 sequence is CASSSRQGAQPQHF. The CDR3 bases are TGTGCCAGCAGTTCAAGACAGGGGGCTCAGCCCCAGCATTTT.